Given below is one T cell receptor (beta chain) in context. This CDR3 has 16 residues. Deletions cut 2 bases from V and 0 bases from J, with 12 bases between. The V gene's germline CDR1 is MGHRA and CDR2 YSYEKL. The data belong to a study of OX40 agonist ivuxolimab in advanced cancers. TCRdb keeps only in-frame clones here, not all; method: immunoSEQ multiplex PCR. Among around 95,000 clones, 85% to 95% were seen once, and the ten largest hold about 0.49%. This material consisted of CD4+ or CD8+ T cells sorted from blood, taken in a trial of the OX40 agonist ivuxolimab. The TCR sequence derives from an adult with an advanced solid tumor such as melanoma, head and neck, liver or kidney cancer. The genes are TRBV4-1 and TRBJ2-3; D is possibly TRBD1 (7 bases). The CDR3 sequence is CASSQRGTASTDTQYF. In nucleotides, the CDR3 is TGCGCCAGCAGCCAACGCGGGACAGCTAGCACAGATACGCAGTATTTT.